The table lists the clone carrying this T cell receptor beta chain with a few counts. Its specificity is not known. Germline CDR1 is SGHDN and CDR2 is FVKESK. After removal of 5 bases from V and 2 bases from J, the junction contained 10 bases not matched to a gene. The CDR3 totals 16 residues. The data were taken from a study of early T cells in non-severe SARS-CoV-2 infection. The wider study: The chains were unpaired, and the sequenced material was bulk RNA from unsorted whole blood.

The library protocol tagged individual cDNA molecules with unique molecular identifiers. Via MiXCR, TCRdb re-called the 5' RACE reads, giving one row per CDR3 protein. Among 25,000 to 35,000 distinct CDR3 sequences, 5.5% to 6% were seen once, and the ten largest hold 13%. Study conclusions and caveats: In VDJdb matching, anti-spike CD8 responses were favored while private and CD4 specificities went missing.

This chain links TRBV14 with TRBJ2-3; 7 bases align to TRBD1. The sequenced material came from whole blood. The receptor's source is an adult who was a healthcare worker with PCR-confirmed SARS-CoV-2 infection or an uninfected control (not recorded which). The CDR3 DNA follows: TGTGCCAGCAGCTCTATTACAGGGGTGTCCACAGATACGCAGTATTTT. It encodes CASSSITGVSTDTQYF.